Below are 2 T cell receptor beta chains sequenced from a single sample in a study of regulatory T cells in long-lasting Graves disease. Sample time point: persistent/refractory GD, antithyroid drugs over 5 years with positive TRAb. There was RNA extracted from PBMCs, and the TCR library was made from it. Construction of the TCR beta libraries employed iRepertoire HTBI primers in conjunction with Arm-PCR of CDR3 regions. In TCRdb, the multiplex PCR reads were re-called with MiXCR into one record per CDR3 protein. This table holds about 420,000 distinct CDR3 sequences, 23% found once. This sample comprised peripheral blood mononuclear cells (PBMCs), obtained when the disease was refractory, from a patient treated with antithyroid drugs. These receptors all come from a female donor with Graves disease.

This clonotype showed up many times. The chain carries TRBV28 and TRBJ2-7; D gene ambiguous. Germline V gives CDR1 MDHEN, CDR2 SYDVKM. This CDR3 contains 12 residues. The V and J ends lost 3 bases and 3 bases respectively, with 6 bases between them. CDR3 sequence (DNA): TGTGCCAGCAGTTTCGAGGACTACGAGCAGTACTTC. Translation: CASSFEDYEQYF. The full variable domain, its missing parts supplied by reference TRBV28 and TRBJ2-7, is DVKVTQSSRYLVKRTGEKVFLECVQDMDHENMFWYRQDPGLGLRLIYFSYDVKMKEKGDIPEGYSVSREKKERFSLILESASTNQTSMYLCASSFEDYEQYFGPGTRLTVT.

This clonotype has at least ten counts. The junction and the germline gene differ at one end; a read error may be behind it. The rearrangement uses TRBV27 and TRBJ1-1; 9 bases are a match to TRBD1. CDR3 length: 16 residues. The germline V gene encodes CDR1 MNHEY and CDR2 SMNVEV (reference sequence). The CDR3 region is CASSPDRGMRNAEAFF. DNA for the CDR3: TGTGCCAGCAGTCCCGACAGGGGGATGAGGAACGCTGAAGCTTTCTTT.